This T cell receptor (beta chain) was sequenced for a study of tumor and adjacent non-tumor tissue in lung cancer. RNA was extracted from bulk tissue without any cell sorting. Chemotherapy-naive patients with new lung cancer underwent thoracic surgery in China, August–November 2014. TCRbeta libraries were built with three rounds of nested PCR, modified from ARM-PCR. TCRdb re-derived calls from the multiplex PCR reads in MiXCR, one entry per CDR3 protein. The profile shows over 110,000 distinct CDR3 sequences, around 60% of them singletons. The CDR3 is 13 residues long. Germline CDR1 is SQVTM and CDR2 is ANQGSEA. Trimming took 4 bases from V and 9 from J; bases not matched to a gene: 8.

The rearrangement uses TRBV29-1 and TRBJ2-1, with 8 bases lining up with TRBD2. This sequence was found in a man in his 60s with small cell lung cancer. Specimen: lung tumor tissue. In nucleotides, the CDR3 is TGCAGCGTTGGACTAGCGCGAGTGACTGAGCAGTTCTTC. Amino acid sequence: CSVGLARVTEQFF.